The 5 T cell receptor beta chains reported below all come from one sample, sequenced in a study of beta chain features in type 1 diabetes. Study-wide results and limits: When Type 1 diabetes patients were examined, their TCRB CDR3s proved moderately but significantly shorter in all four CD4+ subsets.

These receptors have no identified antigens. The study reverse transcribed the entire isolated RNA, so it sequenced expressed TCRB transcripts. Profiling relied on immunoSEQ multiplex PCR, and the TCRdb table lists in-frame clones only, not all of them. The profile shows some 350,000 clones, about 10% of them singletons. The sample taken for sequencing was central memory CD4+ T cells from blood. The source is a man aged 25-45 years with type 1 diabetes.

This clone showed up just a few times. This same CDR3 is encoded by further DNA sequences in the sample. The chain's CDR3 is CASSPHEQYF. The DNA of the CDR3 is TGTGCCAGCAGCCCCCACGAGCAGTACTTC. The rearrangement uses TRBV7-9 and TRBJ2-7; no definite D call. Trimming shortened V by 5 bases and J by 5 bases, and 4 bases separated the two germline ends. Germline loops: CDR1 SEHNR, CDR2 FQNEAQ (reference sequence). This CDR3 comprises 10 residues.

This clone was observed a few times. The rearrangement uses TRBV27 and TRBJ2-1; 7 bases map to TRBD2. Germline CDR1 reads MNHEY; CDR2 reads SMNVEV (reference sequence). V trimming: 6 bases; J trimming: 6 bases; junction bases outside the gene matches: 5. The CDR3 runs 13 residues. The CDR3 loop reads CASSREASNEQFF. The CDR3 DNA reads as TGTGCCAGCAGCCGGGAGGCCTCCAATGAGCAGTTCTTC.

The chain employs TRBV20-1 and TRBJ2-7; 7 bases are a match to TRBD2. CDR3 length: 11 amino acids. Germline trimming cut 3 bases from V and 5 bases from J; bases unmatched to any gene: 1. CDR1 DFQATT and CDR2 SNEGSKA come from the germline V gene (reference sequence). CDR3 sequence: CSARRGNEQYF. The DNA of the CDR3 is TGCAGTGCTAGGCGGGGGAACGAGCAGTACTTC.

This clone was recorded a few times. V gene TRBV2 combines with J gene TRBJ2-7; D may correspond to TRBD1 or TRBD2 (5 bases each). Deletions cut 2 bases from V and 6 bases from J, with 14 bases between. The CDR3 extends over 14 amino acids. Germline V gene data show CDR1 as SNHLY and CDR2 as FYNNEI. CDR3 DNA sequence: TGTGCCAGCAGTGAAATAGACAGAAGCGGCGAGCAGTACTTC. Translation gives CASSEIDRSGEQYF.

This clone was recorded a few times. The J gene is TRBJ2-5, the V gene TRBV27; D remains unclear. The V gene's germline CDR1 is MNHEY and CDR2 SMNVEV (reference sequence). The CDR3 spans 12 residues. The V gene lost 5 bases and the J gene lost 4 bases, with 8 bases spanning the gap. The CDR3 DNA reads TGTGCCAGCAGTGACACACGAGAGACCCAGTACTTC. Translated: CASSDTRETQYF.